This passage covers 3 T cell receptor beta chains from one sample sequenced in a study of blood T cell repertoires in COVID-19 (dated by TCRdb to about 2020). Libraries were prepared through the immunoSEQ multiplex PCR assay. What TCRdb holds here is the immuneACCESS table cut down to in-frame rearrangements. Part of the clones is not present; checked against another copy, under half of the missing clones reflect an unresolved V gene, and the others are unexplained. The sample table records 130,000 or so clones; about 80% of these occur just once. About 2.3% of the sample lies in the top ten. The sequencing sample was made of PBMCs or T cells enriched from blood (not recorded which). These receptors were taken from a man aged 35 to 55 with acute COVID-19.

The CDR3, as DNA: TGTGCCAGCAGTCTCCTAGCGGGAGTTTTGGGCGATGAGCAGTTCTTC. This encodes CASSLLAGVLGDEQFF. The rearrangement links TRBV7-9 to TRBJ2-1, with TRBD2 identical over 10 bases. CDR3 length: 16 amino acids. V gave up 6 bases and J gave up 8 bases; unmatched junction bases: 13. Germline V gene sequence: CDR1 SEHNR, CDR2 FQNEAQ (reference sequence).

The chain couples TRBV12-3 or TRBV12-4 to TRBJ1-5; D gene unclear. V was pared by 4 bases and J by 8 bases, with 12 bases between. The CDR3 spans 13 residues. CDR3 sequence reads: CASSWQVYEPQHF. CDR3 sequence (DNA): TGTGCCAGCAGTTGGCAGGTTTATGAGCCCCAGCATTTT.

The V and J genes are TRBV28 and TRBJ2-5, with 9 bases aligning to TRBD1. Germline CDR1 reads MDHEN; CDR2 reads SYDVKM. The CDR3 sequence is 16 residues long. Trimming at V came to 5 bases and at J to 4 bases, leaving 11 bases not matched to a gene. CDR3 nucleotide sequence: TGTGCCAGCAGTCCCCCCCCGGGACAGGGTCGAGAGACCCAGTACTTC. Translation: CASSPPPGQGRETQYF.